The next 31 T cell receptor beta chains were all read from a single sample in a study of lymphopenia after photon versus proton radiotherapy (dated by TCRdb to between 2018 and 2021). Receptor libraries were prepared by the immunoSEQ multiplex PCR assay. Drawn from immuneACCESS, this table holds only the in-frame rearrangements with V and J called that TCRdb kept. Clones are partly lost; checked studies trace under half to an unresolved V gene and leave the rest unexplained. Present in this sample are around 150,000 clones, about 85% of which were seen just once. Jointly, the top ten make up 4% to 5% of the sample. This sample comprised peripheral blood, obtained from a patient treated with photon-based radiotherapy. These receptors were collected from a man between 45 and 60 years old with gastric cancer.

CDR3 in amino acids: CASSESRTGRNEKLFF. Written as DNA, the CDR3 is TGCGCCAGCAGTGAGTCGAGGACAGGCCGTAATGAAAAACTGTTTTTT. V is TRBV10-1 and J is TRBJ1-4; 7 bases align to TRBD1. Losses at the gene ends were 0 bases for V and 4 bases for J; bases not matched to a gene: 5. Germline V gene sequence: CDR1 WNHNN, CDR2 SYGVQD (reference sequence). The CDR3 sequence is 16 residues long.

CDR3: CASSRDRAEEQYF. The CDR3 coding sequence is TGTGCCAGCAGCAGGGACAGGGCCGAAGAGCAGTACTTC. The chain links TRBV11-2 to TRBJ2-7, with TRBD1 identical over 9 bases. The germline CDR1 and CDR2 sequences are SGHAT and FQNNGV. The CDR3 has 13 amino acids. Trimming cost V 5 bases and J 7 bases; bases outside gene matches: 6. Filled out from reference TRBV11-2 and TRBJ2-7, the complete variable domain reads EAGVAQSPRYKIIEKRQSVAFWCNPISGHATLYWYQQILGQGPKLLIQFQNNGVVDDSQLPKDRFSAERLKGVDSTLKIQPAKLEDSAVYLCASSRDRAEEQYFGPGTRLTVT.

CDR3 loop: CASSESTTGNEKLFF. The CDR3 DNA follows: TGCGCCAGCAGTGAGTCAACAACGGGTAATGAAAAACTGTTTTTT. The V gene is TRBV10-1, the J gene TRBJ1-4, with unresolved D. Trimming shortened V by 0 bases and J by 4 bases, and 9 bases separated the two germline ends. CDR1 and CDR2 (germline): WNHNN, SYGVQD (reference sequence). The CDR3 consists of 15 residues.

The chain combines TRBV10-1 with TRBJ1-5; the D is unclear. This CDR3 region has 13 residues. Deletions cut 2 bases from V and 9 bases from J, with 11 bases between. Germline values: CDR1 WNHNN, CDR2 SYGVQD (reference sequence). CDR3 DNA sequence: TGCGCCAGCAGTGAGCGGGCAGACTGGCCCCAGCATTTT. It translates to CASSERADWPQHF.

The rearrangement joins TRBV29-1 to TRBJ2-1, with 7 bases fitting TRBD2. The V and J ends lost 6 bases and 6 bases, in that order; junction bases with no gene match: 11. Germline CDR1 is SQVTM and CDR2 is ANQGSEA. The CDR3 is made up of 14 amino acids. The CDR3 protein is CSVVGGSGFNEQFF. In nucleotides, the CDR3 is TGCAGCGTAGTTGGCGGGAGTGGTTTCAATGAGCAGTTCTTC.

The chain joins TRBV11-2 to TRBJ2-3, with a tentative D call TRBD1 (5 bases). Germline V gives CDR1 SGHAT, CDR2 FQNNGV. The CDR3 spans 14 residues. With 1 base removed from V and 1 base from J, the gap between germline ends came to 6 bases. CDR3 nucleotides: TGTGCCAGCAGCTTAGTGGGGCGCACAGATACGCAGTATTTT. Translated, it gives CASSLVGRTDTQYF.

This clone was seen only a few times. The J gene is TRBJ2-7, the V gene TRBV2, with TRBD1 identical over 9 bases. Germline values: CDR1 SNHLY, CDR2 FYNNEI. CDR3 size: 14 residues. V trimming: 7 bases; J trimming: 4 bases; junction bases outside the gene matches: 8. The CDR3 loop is CASTRLGQGYEQYF. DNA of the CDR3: TGTGCCAGCACCCGACTAGGACAGGGGTACGAGCAGTACTTC.

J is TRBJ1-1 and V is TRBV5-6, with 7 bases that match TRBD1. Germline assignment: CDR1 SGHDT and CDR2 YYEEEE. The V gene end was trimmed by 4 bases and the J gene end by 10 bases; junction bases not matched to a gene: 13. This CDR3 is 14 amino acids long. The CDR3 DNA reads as TGTGCCAGCAGCCAAGGGACAGCCCGACAGGGAGCTTTCTTT. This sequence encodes CASSQGTARQGAFF.

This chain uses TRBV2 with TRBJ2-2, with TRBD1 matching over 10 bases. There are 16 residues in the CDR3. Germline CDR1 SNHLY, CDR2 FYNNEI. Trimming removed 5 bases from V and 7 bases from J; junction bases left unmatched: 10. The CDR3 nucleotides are TGTGCCAGCAGTTTTAAGACAGGGGGCAATAACGGGGAGCTGTTTTTT. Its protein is CASSFKTGGNNGELFF.

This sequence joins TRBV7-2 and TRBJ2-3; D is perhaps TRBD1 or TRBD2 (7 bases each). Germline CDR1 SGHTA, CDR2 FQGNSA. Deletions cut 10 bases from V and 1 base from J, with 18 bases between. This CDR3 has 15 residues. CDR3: CATSQGGFRTDTQYF. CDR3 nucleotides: TGTGCCACATCCCAGGGGGGGTTCCGCACAGATACGCAGTATTTT.

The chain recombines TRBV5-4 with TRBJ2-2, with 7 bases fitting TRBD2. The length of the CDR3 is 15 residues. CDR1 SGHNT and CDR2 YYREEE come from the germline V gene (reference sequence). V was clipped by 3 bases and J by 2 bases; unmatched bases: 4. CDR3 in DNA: TGTGCCAGCAGCTCCGGGACTACCAACACCGGGGAGCTGTTTTTT. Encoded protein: CASSSGTTNTGELFF.

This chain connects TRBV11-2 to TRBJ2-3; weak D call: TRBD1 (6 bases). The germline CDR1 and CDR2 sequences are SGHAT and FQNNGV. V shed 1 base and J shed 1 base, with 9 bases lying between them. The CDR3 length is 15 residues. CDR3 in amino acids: CASSLGRGGTDTQYF. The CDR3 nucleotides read TGTGCCAGCAGCTTAGGCAGGGGTGGCACAGATACGCAGTATTTT.

CDR3 DNA: TGTGCCAGCAGCTCTGGGACAGCCCATGCGGGGGAAAAACTGTTTTTT. Protein product: CASSSGTAHAGEKLFF. This chain joins TRBV11-2 and TRBJ1-4, with 7 bases that match TRBD1. J was trimmed by 8 bases and V by 4 bases; bases with no gene match: 13. Germline CDR1 reads SGHAT; CDR2 reads FQNNGV. The CDR3 runs to 16 residues.

In nucleotides, the CDR3 is TGCGCCAGCAGCCAAGTGGGAGGGGCGTCCTACAATGAGCAGTTCTTC. Its protein is CASSQVGGASYNEQFF. The rearrangement joins TRBV4-1 to TRBJ2-1; 7 nucleotides match TRBD2. Unmatched junction bases numbered 4, after V lost 1 base and J lost 1 base. The germline V gene has CDR1 MGHRA and CDR2 YSYEKL. The CDR3 contains 16 residues.

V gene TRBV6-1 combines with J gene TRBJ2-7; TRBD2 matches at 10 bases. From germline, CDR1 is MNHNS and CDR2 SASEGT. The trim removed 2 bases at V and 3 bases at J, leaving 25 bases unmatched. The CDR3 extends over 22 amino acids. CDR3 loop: CASSEYSPRKRRGLADRYEQYF. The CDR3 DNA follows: TGTGCCAGCAGTGAATATTCCCCCAGGAAGCGCCGAGGACTAGCGGACCGCTACGAGCAGTACTTC.

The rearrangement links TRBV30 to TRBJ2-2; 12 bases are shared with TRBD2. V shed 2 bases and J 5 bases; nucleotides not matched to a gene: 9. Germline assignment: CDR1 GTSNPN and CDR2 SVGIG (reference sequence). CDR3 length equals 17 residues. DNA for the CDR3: TGTGCCTGGAGTACCGGACTAGCGGGATCGCGAACCGGGGAGCTGTTTTTT. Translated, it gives CAWSTGLAGSRTGELFF.

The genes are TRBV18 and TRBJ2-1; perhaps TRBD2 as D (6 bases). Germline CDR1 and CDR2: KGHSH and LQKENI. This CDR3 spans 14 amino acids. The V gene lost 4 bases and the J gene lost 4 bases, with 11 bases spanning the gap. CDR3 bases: TGTGCCAGCTCACGAAGGACTAAGTACAATGAGCAGTTCTTC. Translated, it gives CASSRRTKYNEQFF. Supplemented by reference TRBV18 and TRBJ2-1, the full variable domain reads NAGVMQNPRHLVRRRGQEARLRCSPMKGHSHVYWYRQLPEEGLKFMVYLQKENIIDESGMPKERFSAEFPKEGPSILRIQQVVRGDSAAYFCASSRRTKYNEQFFGPGTRLTVL.

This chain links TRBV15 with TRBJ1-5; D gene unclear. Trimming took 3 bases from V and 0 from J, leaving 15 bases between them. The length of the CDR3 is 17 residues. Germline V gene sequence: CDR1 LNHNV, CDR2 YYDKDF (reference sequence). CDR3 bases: TGTGCCACCAGCAGTGGCGTGAAGGTTCGTAGCAATCAGCCCCAGCATTTT. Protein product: CATSSGVKVRSNQPQHF.

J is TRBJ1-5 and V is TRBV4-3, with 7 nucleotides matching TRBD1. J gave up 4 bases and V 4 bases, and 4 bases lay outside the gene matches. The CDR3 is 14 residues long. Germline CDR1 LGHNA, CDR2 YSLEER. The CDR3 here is CASSLEQGNQPQHF. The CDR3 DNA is TGCGCCAGCAGCCTGGAACAGGGGAATCAGCCCCAGCATTTT.

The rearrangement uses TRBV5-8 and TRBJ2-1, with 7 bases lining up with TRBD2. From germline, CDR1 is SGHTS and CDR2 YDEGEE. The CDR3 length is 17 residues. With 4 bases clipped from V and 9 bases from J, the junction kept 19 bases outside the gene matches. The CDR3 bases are TGTGCCAGCAGCCTCTGGGACTGGCGGGAGAAGGTGGCTGAGCAGTTCTTC. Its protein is CASSLWDWREKVAEQFF.

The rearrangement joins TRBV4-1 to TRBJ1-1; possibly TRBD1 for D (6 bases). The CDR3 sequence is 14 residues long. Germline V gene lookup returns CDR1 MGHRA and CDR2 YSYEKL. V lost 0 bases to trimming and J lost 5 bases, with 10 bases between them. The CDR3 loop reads CASSQEEGETEAFF. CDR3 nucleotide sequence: TGCGCCAGCAGCCAAGAAGAGGGGGAAACTGAAGCTTTCTTT.

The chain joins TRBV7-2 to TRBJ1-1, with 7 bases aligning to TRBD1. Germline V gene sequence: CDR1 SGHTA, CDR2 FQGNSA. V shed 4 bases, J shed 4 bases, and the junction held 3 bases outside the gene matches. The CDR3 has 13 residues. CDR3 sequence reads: CASSYRQGTEAFF. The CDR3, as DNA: TGTGCCAGCAGCTACCGACAGGGCACTGAAGCTTTCTTT.

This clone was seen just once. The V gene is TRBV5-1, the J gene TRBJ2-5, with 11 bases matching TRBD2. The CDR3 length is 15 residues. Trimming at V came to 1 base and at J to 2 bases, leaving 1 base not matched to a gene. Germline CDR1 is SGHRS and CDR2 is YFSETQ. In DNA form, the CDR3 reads TGCGCCAGCAGCTTGACTAGCGGGAGACAAGAGACCCAGTACTTC. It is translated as CASSLTSGRQETQYF.

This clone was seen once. The DNA of the CDR3 is TGTGCCAGCAGCCGCGGGGGGGACACTGAAGCTTTCTTT. The encoded protein is CASSRGGDTEAFF. V gene TRBV28 combines with J gene TRBJ1-1; possibly TRBD1 for D (5 bases). CDR1 and CDR2 (germline): MDHEN, SYDVKM. The CDR3 spans 13 residues. Trimming took off 6 bases at V and 3 bases at J, with 11 bases between the two ends.

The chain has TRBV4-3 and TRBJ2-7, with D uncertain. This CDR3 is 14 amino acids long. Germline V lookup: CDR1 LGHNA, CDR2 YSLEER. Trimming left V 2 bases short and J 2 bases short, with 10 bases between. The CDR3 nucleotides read TGCGCCAGCAGCCAAACAGACCGAGCCTACGAGCAGTACTTC. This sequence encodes CASSQTDRAYEQYF.

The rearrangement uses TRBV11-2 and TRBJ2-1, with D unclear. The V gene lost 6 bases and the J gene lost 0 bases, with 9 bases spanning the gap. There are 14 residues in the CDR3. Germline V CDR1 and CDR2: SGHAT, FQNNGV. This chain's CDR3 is CASSRLGSYNEQFF. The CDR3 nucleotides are TGTGCCAGCAGTCGACTGGGCTCCTACAATGAGCAGTTCTTC.

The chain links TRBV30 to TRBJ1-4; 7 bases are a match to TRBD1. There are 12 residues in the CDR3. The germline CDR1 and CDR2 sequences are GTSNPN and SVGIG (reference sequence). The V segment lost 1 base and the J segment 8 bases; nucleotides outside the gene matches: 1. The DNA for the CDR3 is TGTGCCTGGAGTGGGGACAGCGAAAAACTGTTTTTT. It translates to CAWSGDSEKLFF.

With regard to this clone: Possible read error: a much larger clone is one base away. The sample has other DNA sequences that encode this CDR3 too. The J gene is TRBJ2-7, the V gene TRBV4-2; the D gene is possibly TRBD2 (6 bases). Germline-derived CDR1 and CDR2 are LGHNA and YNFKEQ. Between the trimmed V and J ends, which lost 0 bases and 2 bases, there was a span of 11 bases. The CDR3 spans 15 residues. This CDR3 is CASSQEASETYEQYF. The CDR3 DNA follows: TGTGCCAGCAGCCAAGAGGCTAGCGAAACCTACGAGCAGTACTTC.

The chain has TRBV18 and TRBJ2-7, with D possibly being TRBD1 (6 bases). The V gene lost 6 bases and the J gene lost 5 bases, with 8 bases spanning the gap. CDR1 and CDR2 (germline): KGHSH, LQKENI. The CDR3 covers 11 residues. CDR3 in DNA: TGTGCCAGCTCCGGACAGAACGAGCAGTACTTC. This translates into CASSGQNEQYF.

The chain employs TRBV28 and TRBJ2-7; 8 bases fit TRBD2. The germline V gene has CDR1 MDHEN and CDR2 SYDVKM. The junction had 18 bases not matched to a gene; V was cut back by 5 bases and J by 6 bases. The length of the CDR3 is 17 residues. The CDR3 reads CASSSPRSAGGRGEQYF. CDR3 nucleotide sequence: TGTGCCAGCAGTAGTCCCCGGAGTGCGGGAGGCCGGGGCGAGCAGTACTTC.

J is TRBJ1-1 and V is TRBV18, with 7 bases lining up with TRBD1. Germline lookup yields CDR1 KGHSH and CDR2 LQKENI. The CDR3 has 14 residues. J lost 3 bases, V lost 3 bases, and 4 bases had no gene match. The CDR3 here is CASSPGQTYTEAFF. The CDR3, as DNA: TGTGCCAGCTCACCGGGACAGACTTACACTGAAGCTTTCTTT.